This TCR beta chain was captured by sequencing in a study of T cells in Graves' hyperthyroidism and ophthalmopathy. Diagnosis relied on clinical symptoms, serum thyroxine and TRAb, thyroid ultrasound and orbital computed tomography. This clonotype was seen more than once but under ten times. The antigen is not known. Amplified TCR beta CDR3 regions came from RNA transcripts. The primer set for the first-round RT-PCR of the TCR CDR3 was HTBI. Each CDR3 protein is one row after TCRdb ran MiXCR on the multiplex PCR reads. The sample records hundreds of thousands of distinct CDR3 sequences, more than 14% being singletons. General observations from the study: Separation of ophthalmopathy from stable hyperthyroidism was achieved by a 13 V-J model. Blood held most thyroid clonotypes expanded above 0.001 frequency. Median prediction lead before ophthalmopathy onset was 6.5 months with the model.

The source of this sequence is a woman aged 45-65 years with Graves' ophthalmopathy. The sequenced material came from blood.

The CDR3: CASSLESSGFSTDTQYF. The CDR3 DNA reads as TGCGCCAGCAGCTTGGAGTCTAGCGGTTTCTCCACAGATACGCAGTATTTT. V gene TRBV5-1 combines with J gene TRBJ2-3; 7 nucleotides line up with TRBD2. J lost 2 bases, V lost 0 bases, and 9 bases had no gene match. CDR1 and CDR2 from the germline V gene are SGHRS and YFSETQ. The CDR3 covers 17 residues.